This TCR beta chain was captured by sequencing in a study of T cell repertoires in cytomegalovirus infection. This CDR3 contains 13 residues. V gave up 9 bases and J gave up 3 bases, with 12 bases separating them. As for this clonotype: What it binds is unknown.

In TCRdb, the reads were re-called with MiXCR into one record per CDR3 protein. The sample includes around 530,000 distinct CDR3 sequences, 26% of them seen just once. Study findings and constraints: Dominant in the ex vivo response were TCR beta clonotypes restricted by HLA-C and specific for CMV.

Sequenced sample: PBMCs. This chain links TRBV12-3 or TRBV12-4 with TRBJ1-5, with D hard to call. This clonotype was obtained from a human donor in good health (CMV status not recorded). Some clones in this sample may be carry-over from other donors' samples. The CDR3 nucleotides are TGTGCCAGTAAAGGGCCTGACAATCAGCCCCAGCATTTT. Its protein product is CASKGPDNQPQHF.